This is a list of T cell receptor beta chains from one sample in a study of cytomegalovirus exposure and HLA in healthy donors. Libraries were prepared by immunoSEQ multiplex PCR; TCRdb keeps only in-frame clonotypes and omits some of them. The data contain around 150,000 clones, 60% to 85% of them singletons. The material sequenced was PBMCs. The receptors were sampled from a man aged 50 to 60 in good health and CMV-seropositive. CDR3s include the opening cysteine and the closing phenylalanine or tryptophan. A D gene is named only where the DNA matches it firmly. Size is omitted from some rows. Given values are once, few, many or a class for expanded clones.

j_gene | abundance | v_gene | d_gene | CDR3aa | CDR3nt
TRBJ2-5 | . | TRBV29-1 | TRBD2 | CSVGGLAGVQETQYF | TGCAGCGTTGGGGGTCTAGCGGGTGTCCAAGAGACCCAGTACTTC
TRBJ1-3 | . | TRBV28 | . | CASTRASGNTIYF | TGTGCTTCCACCCGAGCCTCTGGAAACACCATATATTTT
TRBJ2-7 | few | TRBV13 | TRBD2 | CASSSGGGGGGPSYEQYF | TGTGCCAGCAGCTCCGGCGGGGGGGGCGGGGGGCCCTCCTACGAGCAGTACTTC
TRBJ1-1 | . | TRBV19 | TRBD1 | CASSWDRANTEAFF | TGTGCCAGTAGTTGGGACAGGGCTAACACTGAAGCTTTCTTT
TRBJ2-3 | . | TRBV5-1 | TRBD2 | CASSSTSGSTDTQYF | TGCGCCAGCAGCTCCACTAGCGGAAGCACAGATACGCAGTATTTT
TRBJ1-2 | . | TRBV6-5 | . | CASTDSYYGYTF | TGTGCCAGCACTGACAGTTATTATGGCTACACCTTC
TRBJ1-5 | few | TRBV28 | TRBD1 | CASSLEGTGVQPQHF | TGTGCCAGCAGTTTAGAAGGGACAGGGGTTCAGCCCCAGCATTTT
TRBJ2-3 | . | TRBV18 | . | CASSPRQGSTDTQYF | TGTGCCAGCTCACCGCGGCAAGGAAGCACAGATACGCAGTATTTT
TRBJ2-1 | . | TRBV7-9 | TRBD1 | CASSNRDRDYNEQFF | TGTGCCAGCAGCAACCGGGACAGGGATTACAATGAGCAGTTCTTC
TRBJ1-6 | few | TRBV5-1 | . | CASSLGSSYNSPLHF | TGCGCCAGCAGCTTAGGGAGCTCCTATAATTCACCCCTCCACTTT
TRBJ2-5 | few | TRBV6-1 | TRBD2 | CASRASGGARETQYF | TGTGCCAGCAGGGCCAGCGGGGGGGCTCGGGAGACCCAGTACTTC
TRBJ1-2 | . | TRBV27 | . | CASSSRGGDEDYGYTF | TGTGCCAGCAGTTCACGCGGGGGGGACGAGGACTATGGCTACACCTTC
TRBJ2-7 | . | TRBV27 | TRBD2 | CASRKGTSGGRYEQYF | TGTGCCAGCAGAAAAGGGACTAGCGGGGGTCGCTACGAGCAGTACTTC
TRBJ1-2 | once | TRBV29-1 | . | CSVEDPEKNYGYTF | TGCAGCGTTGAAGATCCGGAGAAGAACTATGGCTACACCTTC
TRBJ1-1 | . | TRBV4-3 | . | CASSQDFGRTVNTEAFF | TGCGCCAGCAGCCAAGATTTTGGCCGGACAGTGAACACTGAAGCTTTCTTT
TRBJ2-4 | . | TRBV7-2 | . | CASSNYTGLAKNIQYF | TGTGCCAGCAGCAATTATACAGGGCTAGCCAAAAACATTCAGTACTTC
TRBJ1-1 | . | TRBV9 | . | CASSVGRDTQNTEAFF | TGTGCCAGCAGCGTCGGCAGGGACACCCAGAACACTGAAGCTTTCTTT
TRBJ2-1 | . | TRBV4-1 | TRBD2 | CASSQDVLAGEQFF | TGCGCCAGCAGCCAAGACGTACTAGCGGGGGAGCAGTTCTTC
TRBJ1-2 | . | TRBV19 | TRBD1 | CASSRNPGQKIYGYTF | TGTGCCAGTAGCAGGAACCCGGGACAGAAAATCTATGGCTACACCTTC
TRBJ1-6 | . | TRBV5-4 | . | CASSFPGTSMSPLHF | TGTGCCAGCAGCTTTCCCGGGACTTCGATGTCACCCCTCCACTTT
TRBJ2-5 | few | TRBV19 | TRBD2 | CASSISGGAETQYF | TGTGCCAGTAGTATTAGCGGGGGGGCGGAGACCCAGTACTTC
TRBJ2-3 | . | TRBV7-6 | . | CASSSGVSGDTQYF | TGTGCCAGCAGCTCGGGGGTTTCAGGAGATACGCAGTATTTT
TRBJ2-7 | . | TRBV5-8 | TRBD1 | CASSPQGFEQYF | TGTGCCAGCAGTCCACAGGGGTTCGAGCAGTACTTC
TRBJ2-5 | . | TRBV30 | . | CAWVHPETQYF | TGTGCCTGGGTCCATCCCGAGACCCAGTACTTC
TRBJ2-1 | . | TRBV14 | TRBD2 | CASSPRWAGGFSYNEQFF | TGTGCCAGCAGCCCAAGGTGGGCGGGGGGTTTCTCCTACAATGAGCAGTTCTTC
TRBJ1-3 | . | TRBV21-1 | . | CASSSARDTPSGNTIYF | TGTGCCAGCAGCAGCGCGAGAGACACACCCTCTGGAAACACCATATATTTT
TRBJ2-7 | . | TRBV10-1 | TRBD2 | CASSEDGPAGGSYEQYF | TGCGCCAGCAGTGAGGATGGCCCAGCGGGGGGATCCTACGAGCAGTACTTC
TRBJ1-5 | . | TRBV4-3 | . | CASSQGGTSNQPQHF | TGCGCCAGCAGCCAAGGGGGCACAAGCAATCAGCCCCAGCATTTT
TRBJ2-5 | . | TRBV7-2 | . | CASSLDSLGPRAQYF | TGTGCCAGCAGCTTAGACTCCCTAGGCCCCAGGGCCCAGTACTTC
TRBJ1-4 | . | TRBV11-2 | . | CASSFQTTNEKLFF | TGTGCCAGCAGCTTCCAGACAACTAATGAAAAACTGTTTTTT
TRBJ2-7 | . | TRBV28 | TRBD2 | CASQRGGLGGEQYF | TGTGCCAGCCAGCGGGGGGGTCTCGGCGGGGAGCAGTACTTC
TRBJ1-2 | . | TRBV30 | . | CAWSLGAGDYGYTF | TGTGCCTGGAGTCTGGGGGCGGGCGACTATGGCTACACCTTC
TRBJ2-7 | . | TRBV18 | TRBD2 | CASSPPYAASGGIYEQYF | TGTGCCAGCTCACCACCGTACGCGGCTAGCGGGGGGATCTACGAGCAGTACTTC
TRBJ1-2 | . | TRBV6-5 | . | CASRKTGTFYGYTF | TGTGCCAGCAGGAAAACCGGGACATTCTATGGCTACACCTTC
TRBJ2-7 | few | TRBV12-5 | TRBD2 | CASGLVRTSGGYEQYF | TGTGCTAGTGGTTTGGTACGAACTAGCGGGGGGTACGAGCAGTACTTC
TRBJ2-1 | . | TRBV29-1 | . | CSVGGANEQFF | TGCAGCGTGGGGGGGGCCAATGAGCAGTTCTTC
TRBJ2-3 | . | TRBV7-2 | TRBD1 | CASSYPHTGVGDTQYF | TGTGCCAGCAGCTATCCACACACAGGGGTGGGGGATACGCAGTATTTT
TRBJ1-4 | . | TRBV10-3 | . | CAIKAGGTATNEKLFF | TGTGCCATCAAAGCGGGGGGGACCGCAACTAATGAAAAACTGTTTTTT
TRBJ2-7 | . | TRBV5-6 | TRBD1 | CASSSGTAYYEQYF | TGTGCCAGCAGTTCCGGGACAGCCTACTACGAGCAGTACTTC
TRBJ1-2 | . | TRBV7-8 | TRBD1 | CASSLKQGAWGYTF | TGTGCCAGCAGCCTAAAACAGGGGGCTTGGGGCTACACCTTC
TRBJ2-7 | . | TRBV4-3 | TRBD2 | CASSQLLTSGNLYEQYF | TGCGCCAGCAGCCAGCTCCTGACTAGCGGGAACCTCTACGAGCAGTACTTC